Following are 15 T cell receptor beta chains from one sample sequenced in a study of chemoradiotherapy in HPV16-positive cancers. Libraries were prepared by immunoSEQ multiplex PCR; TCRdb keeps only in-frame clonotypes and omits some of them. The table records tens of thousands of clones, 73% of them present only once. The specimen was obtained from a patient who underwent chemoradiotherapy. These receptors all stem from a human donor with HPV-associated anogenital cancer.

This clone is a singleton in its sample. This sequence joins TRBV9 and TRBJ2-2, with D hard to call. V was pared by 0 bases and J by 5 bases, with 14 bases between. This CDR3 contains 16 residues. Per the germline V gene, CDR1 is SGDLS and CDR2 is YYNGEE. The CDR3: CASSVGVGPSTGELFF. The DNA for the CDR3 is TGTGCCAGCAGCGTAGGGGTAGGGCCCTCAACCGGGGAGCTGTTTTTT.

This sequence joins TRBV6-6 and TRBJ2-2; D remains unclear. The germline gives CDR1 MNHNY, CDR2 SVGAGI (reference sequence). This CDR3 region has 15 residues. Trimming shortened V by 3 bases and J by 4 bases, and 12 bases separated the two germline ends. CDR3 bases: TGTGCCAGCAGTTATGCGTCTTTCACCACCGGGGAGCTGTTTTTT. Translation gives CASSYASFTTGELFF.

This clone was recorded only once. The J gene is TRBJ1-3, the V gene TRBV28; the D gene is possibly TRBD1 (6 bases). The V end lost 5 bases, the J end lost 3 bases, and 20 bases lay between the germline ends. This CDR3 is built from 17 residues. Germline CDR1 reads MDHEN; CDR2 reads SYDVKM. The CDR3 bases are TGTGCCAGCAGTCCGCCGGGGGGGGGCGCGGGTGGAAACACCATATATTTT. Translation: CASSPPGGGAGGNTIYF.

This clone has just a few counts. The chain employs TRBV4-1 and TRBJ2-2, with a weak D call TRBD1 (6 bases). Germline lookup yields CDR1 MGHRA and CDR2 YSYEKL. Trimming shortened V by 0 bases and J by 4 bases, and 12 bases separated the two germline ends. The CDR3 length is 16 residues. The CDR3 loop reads CASSQDSQGFTGELFF. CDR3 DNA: TGCGCCAGCAGCCAAGATTCACAGGGTTTCACCGGGGAGCTGTTTTTT.

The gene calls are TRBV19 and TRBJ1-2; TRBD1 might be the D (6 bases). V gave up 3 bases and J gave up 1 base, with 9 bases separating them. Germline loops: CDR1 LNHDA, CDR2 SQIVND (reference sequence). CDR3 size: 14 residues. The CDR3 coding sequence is TGTGCCAGTAGTATGGGGGACATTAACTATGGCTACACCTTC. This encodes CASSMGDINYGYTF.

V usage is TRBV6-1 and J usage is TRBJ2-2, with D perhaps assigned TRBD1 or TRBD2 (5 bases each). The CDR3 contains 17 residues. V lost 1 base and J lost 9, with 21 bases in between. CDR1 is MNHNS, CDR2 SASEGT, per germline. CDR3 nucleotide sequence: TGTGCCAGCAGTGAAGGGGTCGGGACGGACGTTTTCCGGGAGCTGTTTTTT. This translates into CASSEGVGTDVFRELFF.

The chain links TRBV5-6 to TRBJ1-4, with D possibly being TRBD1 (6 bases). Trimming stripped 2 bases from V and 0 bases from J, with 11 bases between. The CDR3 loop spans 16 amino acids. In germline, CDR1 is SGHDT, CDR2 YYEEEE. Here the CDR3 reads CASSFRGGATNEKLFF. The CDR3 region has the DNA TGTGCCAGCAGCTTCAGGGGCGGAGCAACTAATGAAAAACTGTTTTTT.

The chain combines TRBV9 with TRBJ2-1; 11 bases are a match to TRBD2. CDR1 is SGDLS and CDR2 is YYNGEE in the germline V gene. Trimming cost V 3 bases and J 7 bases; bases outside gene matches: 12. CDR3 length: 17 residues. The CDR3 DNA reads TGTGCCAGCAGCGAGTCCGGGACTAGCGGCAGGGGGAATGAGCAGTTCTTC. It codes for CASSESGTSGRGNEQFF.

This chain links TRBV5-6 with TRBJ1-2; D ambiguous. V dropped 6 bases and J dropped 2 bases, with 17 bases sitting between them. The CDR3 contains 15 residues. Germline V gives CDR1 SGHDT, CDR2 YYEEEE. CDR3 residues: CASTITTTGNYGYTF. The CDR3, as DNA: TGTGCCAGCACCATCACGACGACGGGGAACTATGGCTACACCTTC.

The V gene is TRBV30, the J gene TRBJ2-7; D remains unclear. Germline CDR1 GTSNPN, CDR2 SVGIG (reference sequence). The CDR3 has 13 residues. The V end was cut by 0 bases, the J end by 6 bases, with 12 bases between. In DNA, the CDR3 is TGTGCCTGGAGTGTACTGGGAATGGGCGAGCAGTACTTC. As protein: CAWSVLGMGEQYF.

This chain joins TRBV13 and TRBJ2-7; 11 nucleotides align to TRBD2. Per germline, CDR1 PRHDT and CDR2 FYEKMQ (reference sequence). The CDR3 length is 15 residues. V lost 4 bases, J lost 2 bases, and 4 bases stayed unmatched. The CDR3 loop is CASSSRGLAAYEQYF. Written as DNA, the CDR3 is TGTGCCAGCAGCTCTAGGGGACTAGCGGCCTACGAGCAGTACTTC.

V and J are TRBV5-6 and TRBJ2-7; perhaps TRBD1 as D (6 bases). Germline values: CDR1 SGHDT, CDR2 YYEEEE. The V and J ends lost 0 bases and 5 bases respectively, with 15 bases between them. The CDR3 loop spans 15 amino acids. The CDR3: CASSLGAGAPDEQYF. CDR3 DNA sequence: TGTGCCAGCAGCTTGGGGGCAGGGGCTCCAGACGAGCAGTACTTC.

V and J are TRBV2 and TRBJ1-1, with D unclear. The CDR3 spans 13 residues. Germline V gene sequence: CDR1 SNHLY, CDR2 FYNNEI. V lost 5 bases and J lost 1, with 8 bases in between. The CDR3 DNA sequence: TGTGCCAGCAGTACGACTGAGAACACTGAAGCTTTCTTT. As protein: CASSTTENTEAFF.

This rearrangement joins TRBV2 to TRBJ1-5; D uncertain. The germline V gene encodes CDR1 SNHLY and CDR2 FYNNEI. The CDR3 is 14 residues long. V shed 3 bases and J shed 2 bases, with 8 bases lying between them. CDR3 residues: CASSDWKGNQPQHF. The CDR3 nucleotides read TGTGCCAGCAGTGACTGGAAGGGCAATCAGCCCCAGCATTTT.

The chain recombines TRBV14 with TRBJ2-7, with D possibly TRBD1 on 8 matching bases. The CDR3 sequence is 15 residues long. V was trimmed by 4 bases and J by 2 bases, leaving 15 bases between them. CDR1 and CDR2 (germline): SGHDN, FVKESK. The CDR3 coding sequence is TGTGCCAGCAGCCGAAACAGGGGGGGTACCTACGAGCAGTACTTC. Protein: CASSRNRGGTYEQYF.